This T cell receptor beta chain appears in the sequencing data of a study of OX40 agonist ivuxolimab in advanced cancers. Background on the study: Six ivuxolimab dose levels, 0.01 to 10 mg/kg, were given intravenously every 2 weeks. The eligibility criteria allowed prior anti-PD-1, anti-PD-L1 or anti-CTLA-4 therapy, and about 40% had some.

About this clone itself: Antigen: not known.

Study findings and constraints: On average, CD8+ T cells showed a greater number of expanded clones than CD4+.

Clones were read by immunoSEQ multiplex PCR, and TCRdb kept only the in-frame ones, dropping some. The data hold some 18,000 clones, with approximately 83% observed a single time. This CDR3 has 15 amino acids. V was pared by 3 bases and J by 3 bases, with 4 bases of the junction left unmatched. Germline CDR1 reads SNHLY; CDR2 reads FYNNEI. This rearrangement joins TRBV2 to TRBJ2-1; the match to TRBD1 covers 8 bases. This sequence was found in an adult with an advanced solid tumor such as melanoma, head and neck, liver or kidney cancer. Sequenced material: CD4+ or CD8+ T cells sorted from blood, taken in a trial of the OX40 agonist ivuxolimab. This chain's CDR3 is CASSDSTGGYNEQFF. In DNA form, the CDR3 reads TGTGCCAGCAGTGATAGTACAGGGGGCTACAATGAGCAGTTCTTC. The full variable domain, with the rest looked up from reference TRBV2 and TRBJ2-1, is EPEVTQTPSHQVTQMGQEVILRCVPISNHLYFYWYRQILGQKVEFLVSFYNNEISEKSEIFDDQFSVERPDGSNFTLKIRSTKLEDSAMYFCASSDSTGGYNEQFFGPGTRLTVL.